This T cell receptor beta chain was sequenced for a study of blood T cell repertoires in COVID-19. Study context: Samples representing acute and convalescent COVID-19 were sourced from the United States, Italy and Spain. PBMCs, B-cell-depleted T cells, or T cells provided the cDNA or gDNA that made up the material.

The CDR3 has 15 amino acids. Germline loops: CDR1 MDHEN, CDR2 SYDVKM. The junction had 9 bases not matched to a gene; V was cut back by 9 bases and J by 4 bases. This clone was found once. As originally analysed: By means of reference gene primer amplification, nucleated cell counts were estimated. Assay: immunoSEQ multiplex PCR; the TCRdb copy retains only in-frame clones and omits some. The V and J calls and the clone size are those of that table, but D and trimming were determined from the DNA. The sample carries 200,000 to 250,000 clones, 80% recorded once. This chain uses TRBV28 with TRBJ2-3, with TRBD2 identical over 11 bases. The clonotype comes from a human donor in a cohort sampled during active COVID-19. The sample comprised peripheral blood. This CDR3 is CASSPLAGGADTQYF. The CDR3 DNA reads TGTGCCAGTTCGCCTCTAGCGGGGGGAGCAGATACGCAGTATTTT. Supplemented by reference TRBV28 and TRBJ2-3, the full variable domain reads DVKVTQSSRYLVKRTGEKVFLECVQDMDHENMFWYRQDPGLGLRLIYFSYDVKMKEKGDIPEGYSVSREKKERFSLILESASTNQTSMYLCASSPLAGGADTQYFGPGTRLTVL.